Sequencing of this T cell receptor beta chain was carried out in a study of blood T cell repertoires in COVID-19. Study information: Italy, Spain and the United States were the sources of the convalescent and acute COVID-19 samples. In each case, the material was cDNA or gDNA derived from T cells, B-cell-depleted T cells, or PBMCs.

V dropped 5 bases and J dropped 2 bases, with 13 bases sitting between them. Per the germline V gene, CDR1 is MNHEY and CDR2 is SVGEGT. The CDR3 covers 14 residues. The protocol was immunoSEQ multiplex PCR, while the TCRdb copy is restricted to in-frame clones and leaves out a portion. This sample carries 250,000 to 350,000 clones, about nine tenths of them seen once, and the ten largest clones take approximately 3%. The chain uses TRBV6-2 or TRBV6-3 and TRBJ2-7; D unclear. Sequenced input: peripheral blood. The clonotype comes from a woman aged 25-40 years with active or convalescent COVID-19. The CDR3 sequence is CASSHLYVPYEQYF. The CDR3 region has the DNA TGTGCCAGCAGTCACCTCTACGTACCCTACGAGCAGTACTTC.